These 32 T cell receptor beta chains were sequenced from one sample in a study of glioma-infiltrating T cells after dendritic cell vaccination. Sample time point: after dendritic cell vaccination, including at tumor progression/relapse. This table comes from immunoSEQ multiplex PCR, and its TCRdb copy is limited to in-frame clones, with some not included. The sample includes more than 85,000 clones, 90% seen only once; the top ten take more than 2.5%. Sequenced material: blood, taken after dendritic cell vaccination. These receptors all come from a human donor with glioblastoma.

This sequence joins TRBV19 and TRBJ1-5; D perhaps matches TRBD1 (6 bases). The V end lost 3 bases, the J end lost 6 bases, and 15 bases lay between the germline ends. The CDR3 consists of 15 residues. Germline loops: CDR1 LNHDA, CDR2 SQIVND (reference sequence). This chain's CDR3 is CASSILLGAFQPQHF. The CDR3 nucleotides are TGTGCCAGTAGTATTTTGTTGGGGGCTTTTCAGCCCCAGCATTTT.

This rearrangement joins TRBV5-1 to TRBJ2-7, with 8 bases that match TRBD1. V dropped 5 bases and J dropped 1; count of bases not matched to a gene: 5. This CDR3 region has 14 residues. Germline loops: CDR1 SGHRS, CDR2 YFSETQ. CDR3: CASSIGQGSYEQYF. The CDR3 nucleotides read TGCGCCAGCAGTATCGGACAGGGATCCTACGAGCAGTACTTC. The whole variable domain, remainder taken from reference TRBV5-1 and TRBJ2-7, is KAGVTQTPRYLIKTRGQQVTLSCSPISGHRSVSWYQQTPGQGLQFLFEYFSETQRNKGNFPGRFSGRQFSNSRSEMNVSTLELGDSALYLCASSIGQGSYEQYFGPGTRLTVT.

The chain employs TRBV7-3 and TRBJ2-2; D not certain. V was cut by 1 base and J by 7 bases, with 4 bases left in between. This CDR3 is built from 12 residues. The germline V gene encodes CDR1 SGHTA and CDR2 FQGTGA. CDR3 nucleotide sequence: TGTGCCAGCAGCTTAAAACTCGGGGAGCTGTTTTTT. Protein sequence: CASSLKLGELFF.

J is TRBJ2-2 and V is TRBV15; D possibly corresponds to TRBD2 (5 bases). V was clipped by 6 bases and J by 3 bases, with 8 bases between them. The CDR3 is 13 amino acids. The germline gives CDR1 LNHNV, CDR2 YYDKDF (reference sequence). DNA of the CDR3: TGTGCCACCAGACGGGATTACACCGGGGAGCTGTTTTTT. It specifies CATRRDYTGELFF.

The CDR3 here is CASSLGGGAAGELFF. As DNA, the CDR3 is TGTGCCAGCAGCTTAGGGGGGGGCGCCGCCGGGGAGCTGTTTTTT. The chain couples TRBV7-6 to TRBJ2-2; D may be TRBD2 (7 bases). Trimming removed 1 base from V and 6 bases from J, with 12 bases in between. This CDR3 contains 15 residues. CDR1 is SGHVS and CDR2 is FNYEAQ in the germline V gene.

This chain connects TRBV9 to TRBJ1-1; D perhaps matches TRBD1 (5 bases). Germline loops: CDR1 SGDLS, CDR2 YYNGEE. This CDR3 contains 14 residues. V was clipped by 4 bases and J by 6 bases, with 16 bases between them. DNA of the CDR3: TGTGCCAGCAGCCCTTATTCCGACAGCTCTGAAGCTTTCTTT. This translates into CASSPYSDSSEAFF.

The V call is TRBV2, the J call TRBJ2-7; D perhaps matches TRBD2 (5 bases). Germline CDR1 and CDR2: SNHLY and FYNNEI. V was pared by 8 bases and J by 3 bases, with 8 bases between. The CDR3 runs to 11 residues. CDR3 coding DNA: TGTGCCAGCGGGAGATACTACGAGCAGTACTTC. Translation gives CASGRYYEQYF.

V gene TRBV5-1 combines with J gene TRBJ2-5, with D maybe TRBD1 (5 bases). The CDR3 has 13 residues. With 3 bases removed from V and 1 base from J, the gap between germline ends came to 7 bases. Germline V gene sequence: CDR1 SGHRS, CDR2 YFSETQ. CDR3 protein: CASSSDTQETQYF. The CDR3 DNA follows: TGCGCCAGCAGCTCGGACACCCAAGAGACCCAGTACTTC.

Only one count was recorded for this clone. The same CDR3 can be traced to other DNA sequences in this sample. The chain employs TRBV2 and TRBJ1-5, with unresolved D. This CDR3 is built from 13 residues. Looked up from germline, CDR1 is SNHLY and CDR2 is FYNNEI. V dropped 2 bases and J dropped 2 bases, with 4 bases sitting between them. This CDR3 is CASSEQGNQPQHF. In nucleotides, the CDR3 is TGTGCCAGCAGTGAACAGGGCAATCAGCCCCAGCATTTT.

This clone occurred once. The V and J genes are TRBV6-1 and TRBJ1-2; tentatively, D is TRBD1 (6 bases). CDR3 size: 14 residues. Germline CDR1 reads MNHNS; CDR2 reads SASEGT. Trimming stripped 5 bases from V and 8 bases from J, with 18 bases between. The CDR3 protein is CASSSTGSGRGYTF. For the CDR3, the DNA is TGTGCCAGCAGTTCCACAGGGTCAGGAAGGGGCTACACCTTC.

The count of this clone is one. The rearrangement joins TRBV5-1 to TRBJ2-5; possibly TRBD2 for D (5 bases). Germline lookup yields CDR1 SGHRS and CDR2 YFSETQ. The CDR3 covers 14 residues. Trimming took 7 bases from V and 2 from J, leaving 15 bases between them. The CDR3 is CASPQRRDQETQYF. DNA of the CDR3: TGCGCCAGCCCCCAGAGACGGGATCAAGAGACCCAGTACTTC.

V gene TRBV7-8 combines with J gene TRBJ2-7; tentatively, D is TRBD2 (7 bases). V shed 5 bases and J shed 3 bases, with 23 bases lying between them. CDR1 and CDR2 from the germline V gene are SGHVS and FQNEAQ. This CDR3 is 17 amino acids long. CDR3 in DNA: TGTGCCAGCAGCATGGACAGCCTAGCGGACCCCGACTACGAGCAGTACTTC. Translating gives CASSMDSLADPDYEQYF.

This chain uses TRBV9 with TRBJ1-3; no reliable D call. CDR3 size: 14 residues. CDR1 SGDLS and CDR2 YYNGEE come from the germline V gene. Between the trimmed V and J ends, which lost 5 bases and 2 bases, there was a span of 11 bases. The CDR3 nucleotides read TGTGCCAGCAGTCCCCGAGGGACTGGAAACACCATATATTTT. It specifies CASSPRGTGNTIYF.

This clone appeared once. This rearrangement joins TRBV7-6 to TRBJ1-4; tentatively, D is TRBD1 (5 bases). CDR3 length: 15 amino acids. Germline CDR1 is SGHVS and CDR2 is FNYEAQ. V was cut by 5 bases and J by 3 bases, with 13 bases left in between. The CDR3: CASSPGGGANEKLFF. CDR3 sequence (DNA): TGTGCCAGCAGCCCCGGCGGAGGGGCTAATGAAAAACTGTTTTTT.

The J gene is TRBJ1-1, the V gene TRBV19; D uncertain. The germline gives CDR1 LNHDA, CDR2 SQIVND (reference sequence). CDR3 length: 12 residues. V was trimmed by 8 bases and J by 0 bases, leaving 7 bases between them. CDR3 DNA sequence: TGTGCCAGTCGCGACATGAACACTGAAGCTTTCTTT. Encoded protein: CASRDMNTEAFF.

The CDR3 reads CATSRRGNNNEQFF. For the CDR3, the DNA is TGTGCCACCAGCAGAAGAGGGAACAACAATGAGCAGTTCTTC. V and J are TRBV15 and TRBJ2-1; tentative D call: TRBD2 (5 bases). CDR3 length equals 14 residues. Trimming took 2 bases from V and 5 from J, leaving 10 bases between them. Germline V CDR1 and CDR2: LNHNV, YYDKDF (reference sequence).

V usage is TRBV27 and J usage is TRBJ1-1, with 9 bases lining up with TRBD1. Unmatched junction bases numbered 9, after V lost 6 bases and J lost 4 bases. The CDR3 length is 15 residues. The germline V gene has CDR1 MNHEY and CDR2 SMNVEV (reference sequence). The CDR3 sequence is CASSYYTGGVTEAFF. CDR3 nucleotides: TGTGCCAGCAGCTACTACACAGGGGGCGTCACTGAAGCTTTCTTT.

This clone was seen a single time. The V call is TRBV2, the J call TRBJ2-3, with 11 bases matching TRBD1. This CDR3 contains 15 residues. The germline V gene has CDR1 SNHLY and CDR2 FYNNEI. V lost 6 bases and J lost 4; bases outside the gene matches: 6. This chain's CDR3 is CASRMDRGRSDTQYF. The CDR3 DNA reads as TGTGCCAGCAGGATGGACAGGGGGCGCTCAGATACGCAGTATTTT.

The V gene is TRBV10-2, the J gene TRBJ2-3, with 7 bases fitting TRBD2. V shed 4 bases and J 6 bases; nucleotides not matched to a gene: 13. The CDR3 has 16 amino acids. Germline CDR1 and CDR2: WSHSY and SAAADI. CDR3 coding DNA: TGCGCCAGCAGTGGCATAGGCGGGGGAGCGGGGGATACGCAGTATTTT. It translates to CASSGIGGGAGDTQYF.

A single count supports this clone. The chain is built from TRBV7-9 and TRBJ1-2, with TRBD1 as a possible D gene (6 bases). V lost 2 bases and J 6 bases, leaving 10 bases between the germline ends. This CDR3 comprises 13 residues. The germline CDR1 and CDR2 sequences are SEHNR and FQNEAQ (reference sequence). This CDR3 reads CASSLFKGDGYTF. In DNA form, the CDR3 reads TGTGCCAGCAGCTTATTCAAGGGGGATGGCTACACCTTC.

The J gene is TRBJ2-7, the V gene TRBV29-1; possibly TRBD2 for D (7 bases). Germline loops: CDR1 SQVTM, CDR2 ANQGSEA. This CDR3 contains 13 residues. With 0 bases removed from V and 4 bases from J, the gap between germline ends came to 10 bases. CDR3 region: CSVEDGRGYEQYF. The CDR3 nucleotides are TGCAGCGTTGAAGATGGGAGGGGGTACGAGCAGTACTTC.

DNA of the CDR3: TGCAGCGTTGAAGACTCGGGGACAGGCGCTGGCTACACCTTC. Amino acid sequence: CSVEDSGTGAGYTF. The rearrangement links TRBV29-1 to TRBJ1-2; 8 bases map to TRBD1. Germline V lookup: CDR1 SQVTM, CDR2 ANQGSEA. CDR3 length: 14 residues. The J segment lost 7 bases and the V segment lost 0 bases, leaving 7 bases of the junction unmatched.

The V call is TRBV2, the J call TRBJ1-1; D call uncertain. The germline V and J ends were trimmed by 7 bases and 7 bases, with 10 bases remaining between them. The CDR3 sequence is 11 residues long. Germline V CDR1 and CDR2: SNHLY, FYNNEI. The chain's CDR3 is CASTRGLEAFF. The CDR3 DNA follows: TGTGCCAGCACGCGCGGCCTTGAAGCTTTCTTT. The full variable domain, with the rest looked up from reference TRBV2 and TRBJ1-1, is EPEVTQTPSHQVTQMGQEVILRCVPISNHLYFYWYRQILGQKVEFLVSFYNNEISEKSEIFDDQFSVERPDGSNFTLKIRSTKLEDSAMYFCASTRGLEAFFGQGTRLTVV.

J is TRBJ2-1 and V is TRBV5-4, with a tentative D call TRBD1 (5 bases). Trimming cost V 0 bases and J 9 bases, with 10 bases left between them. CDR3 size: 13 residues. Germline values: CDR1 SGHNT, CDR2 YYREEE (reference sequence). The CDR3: CASSLAQGPEQFF. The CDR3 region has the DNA TGTGCCAGCAGCTTGGCTCAGGGTCCTGAGCAGTTCTTC. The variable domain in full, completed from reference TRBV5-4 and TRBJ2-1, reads ETGVTQSPTHLIKTRGQQVTLRCSSQSGHNTVSWYQQALGQGPQFIFQYYREEENGRGNFPPRFSGLQFPNYSSELNVNALELDDSALYLCASSLAQGPEQFFGPGTRLTVL.

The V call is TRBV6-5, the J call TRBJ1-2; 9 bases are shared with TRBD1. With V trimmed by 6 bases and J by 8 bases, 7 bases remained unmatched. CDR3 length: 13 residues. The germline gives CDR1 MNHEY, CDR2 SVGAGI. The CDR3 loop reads CASSIGQGRGYTF. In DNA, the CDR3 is TGTGCCAGCAGCATAGGACAGGGGCGAGGCTACACCTTC.

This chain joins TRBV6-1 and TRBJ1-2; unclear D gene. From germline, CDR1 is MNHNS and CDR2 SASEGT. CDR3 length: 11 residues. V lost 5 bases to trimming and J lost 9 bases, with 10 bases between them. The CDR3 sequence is CASSPSVSYTF. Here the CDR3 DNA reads TGTGCCAGCAGTCCTTCGGTGAGCTACACCTTC.

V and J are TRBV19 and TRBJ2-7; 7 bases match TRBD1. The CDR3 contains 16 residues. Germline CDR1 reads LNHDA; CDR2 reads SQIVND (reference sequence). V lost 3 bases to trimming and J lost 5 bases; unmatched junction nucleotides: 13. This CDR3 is CASSMGTGVGLDEQYF. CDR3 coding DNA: TGTGCCAGTAGTATGGGAACAGGGGTAGGGCTGGACGAGCAGTACTTC. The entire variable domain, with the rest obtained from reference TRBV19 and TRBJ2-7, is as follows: DGGITQSPKYLFRKEGQNVTLSCEQNLNHDAMYWYRQDPGQGLRLIYYSQIVNDFQKGDIAEGYSVSREKKESFPLTVTSAQKNPTAFYLCASSMGTGVGLDEQYFGPGTRLTVT.

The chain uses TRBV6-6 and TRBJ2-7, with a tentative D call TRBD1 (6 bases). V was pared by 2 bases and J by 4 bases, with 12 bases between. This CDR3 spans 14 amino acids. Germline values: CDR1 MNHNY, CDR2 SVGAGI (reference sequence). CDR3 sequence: CASSYEGDWYEQYF. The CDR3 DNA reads TGTGCCAGCAGTTACGAGGGGGATTGGTACGAGCAGTACTTC.

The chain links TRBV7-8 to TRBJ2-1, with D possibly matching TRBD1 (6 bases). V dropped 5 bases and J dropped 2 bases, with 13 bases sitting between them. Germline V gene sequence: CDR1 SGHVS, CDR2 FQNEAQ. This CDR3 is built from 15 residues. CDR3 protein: CASSILQGPYNEQFF. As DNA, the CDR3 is TGTGCCAGCAGCATTCTACAGGGCCCCTACAATGAGCAGTTCTTC.

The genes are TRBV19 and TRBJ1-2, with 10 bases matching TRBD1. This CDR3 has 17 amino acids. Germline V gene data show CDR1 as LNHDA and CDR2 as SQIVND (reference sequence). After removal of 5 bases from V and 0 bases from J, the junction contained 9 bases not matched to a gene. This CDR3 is CASSFRDRGPANYGYTF. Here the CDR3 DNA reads TGTGCCAGTAGTTTCCGGGACAGGGGCCCTGCTAACTATGGCTACACCTTC. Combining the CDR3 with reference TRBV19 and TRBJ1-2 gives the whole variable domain DGGITQSPKYLFRKEGQNVTLSCEQNLNHDAMYWYRQDPGQGLRLIYYSQIVNDFQKGDIAEGYSVSREKKESFPLTVTSAQKNPTAFYLCASSFRDRGPANYGYTFGSGTRLTVV.

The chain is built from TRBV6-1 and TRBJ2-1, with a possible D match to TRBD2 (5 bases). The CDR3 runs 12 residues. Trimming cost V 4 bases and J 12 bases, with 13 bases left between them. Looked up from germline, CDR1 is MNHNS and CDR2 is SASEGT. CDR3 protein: CASSAGLFGQFF. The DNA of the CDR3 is TGTGCCAGCAGTGCGGGGTTATTTGGGCAGTTCTTC.

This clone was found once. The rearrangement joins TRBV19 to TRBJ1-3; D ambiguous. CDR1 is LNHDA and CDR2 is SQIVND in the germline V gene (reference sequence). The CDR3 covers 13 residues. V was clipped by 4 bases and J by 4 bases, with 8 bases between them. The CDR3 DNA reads TGTGCCAGTAGTACAACAGTCGGAAACACCATATATTTT. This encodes CASSTTVGNTIYF.